This entry lists 22 T cell receptor beta chains sequenced from one sample in a study of shared clonotypes between healthy human individuals (dated by TCRdb to 2018 to 2020). Library preparation employed the immunoSEQ multiplex PCR assay. TCRdb's version of the immuneACCESS table is confined to in-frame rearrangements and falls short of the full clone set. An unresolved V gene accounts for under half of the shortfall where checked; the remainder is of unknown origin. This sample has approximately 500,000 clones in its table, and around 80% of those were observed once. Approximately 12% of the sample is held by the ten biggest clonotypes. Sequences were obtained from PBMCs. Source of these receptors: a woman aged 40 to 50 in good health. Some clones in this sample may be carry-over from other donors' samples.

J is TRBJ1-5 and V is TRBV28; 8 bases are shared with TRBD1. CDR1 is MDHEN and CDR2 is SYDVKM in the germline V gene. With V trimmed by 7 bases and J by 1 base, 6 bases remained unmatched. The CDR3 totals 15 residues. DNA of the CDR3: TGTGCCAGCAACAAACAGGGGGGGAGCAATCAGCCCCAGCATTTT. Protein product: CASNKQGGSNQPQHF.

The gene calls are TRBV6-1 and TRBJ2-5; 7 bases agree with TRBD2. This CDR3 comprises 13 residues. Per the germline V gene, CDR1 is MNHNS and CDR2 is SASEGT. J gave up 2 bases and V 6 bases, and 3 bases lay outside the gene matches. Written as DNA, the CDR3 is TGTGCCAGCAGGGCTAGCGGACAAGAGACCCAGTACTTC. Residues: CASRASGQETQYF.

The genes are TRBV10-1 and TRBJ2-3, with 10 bases identical to TRBD1. CDR1 is WNHNN and CDR2 is SYGVQD in the germline V gene (reference sequence). The CDR3 spans 13 residues. V was pared by 7 bases and J by 7 bases, with 5 bases of the junction left unmatched. The CDR3, as DNA: TGCGCCAGCACGCGGGACAGGGGACATACGCAGTATTTT. This encodes CASTRDRGHTQYF.

To note about this clone: The junction and the germline gene differ at one end; a read error may be behind it. This chain links TRBV7-2 with TRBJ1-5; D gene uncertain. Germline CDR1 reads SGHTA; CDR2 reads FQGNSA. The CDR3 runs 13 residues. In nucleotides, the CDR3 is TGTGCCAGCAGCTTAGAGCGCACGGCCGATCCGGATTTT. Translation gives CASSLERTADPDF.

With regard to this clone: A much larger clone differs from this one at a single base, so this may be a read error. The J gene is TRBJ2-1, the V gene TRBV5-1, with D possibly being TRBD2 (5 bases). Trimming stripped 0 bases from V and 7 bases from J, with 14 bases between. CDR3 length: 15 residues. The germline V gene has CDR1 SGHRS and CDR2 YFSETQ. CDR3: CASSLVEGNRNEQFF. The DNA for the CDR3 is TGCGCCAGCAGCTTGGTCGAGGGCAATCGGAATGAGCAGTTCTTC. Looking up the rest from reference TRBV5-1 and TRBJ2-1 gives the full variable domain: KAGVTQTPRYLIKTRGQQVTLSCSPISGHRSVSWYQQTPGQGLQFLFEYFSETQRNKGNFPGRFSGRQFSNSRSEMNVSTLELGDSALYLCASSLVEGNRNEQFFGPGTRLTVL.

The V and J genes are TRBV7-2 and TRBJ2-3, with D uncertain. The CDR3 has 14 amino acids. The germline CDR1 and CDR2 sequences are SGHTA and FQGNSA. Trimming took off 5 bases at V and 4 bases at J, with 13 bases between the two ends. Here the CDR3 reads CASSRSTPPDTQYF. CDR3 bases: TGTGCCAGCAGCAGAAGTACTCCTCCAGATACGCAGTATTTT.

The CDR3 DNA sequence: TGTGCCAGCAGTCAGACCCCGAACACTGAAGCTTTCTTT. It is translated as CASSQTPNTEAFF. This chain links TRBV28 with TRBJ1-1, with D hard to call. The germline CDR1 and CDR2 sequences are MDHEN and SYDVKM. Trimming removed 5 bases from V and 1 base from J, with 8 bases in between. The CDR3 covers 13 residues.

The rearrangement joins TRBV28 to TRBJ2-7; no definite D call. Germline CDR1 MDHEN, CDR2 SYDVKM. The V end lost 3 bases, the J end lost 5 bases, and 8 bases lay between the germline ends. The CDR3 is 12 amino acids. This CDR3 is CASSFPRHEQYF. The DNA for the CDR3 is TGTGCCAGCAGTTTCCCCAGACACGAGCAGTACTTC. Variable domain in full (rest from reference TRBV28 and TRBJ2-7): DVKVTQSSRYLVKRTGEKVFLECVQDMDHENMFWYRQDPGLGLRLIYFSYDVKMKEKGDIPEGYSVSREKKERFSLILESASTNQTSMYLCASSFPRHEQYFGPGTRLTVT.

The chain combines TRBV9 with TRBJ1-3; a weak D match, TRBD1 (5 bases). There are 17 residues in the CDR3. V lost 3 bases, J lost 3 bases, and 19 bases lay in between. Germline CDR1 SGDLS, CDR2 YYNGEE. This CDR3 reads CASSEGGMGLYGNTIYF. CDR3 DNA: TGTGCCAGCAGCGAGGGTGGTATGGGGCTCTATGGAAACACCATATATTTT.

The CDR3 protein is CASSWSGESGYTF. CDR3 in DNA: TGTGCCAGCAGTTGGTCAGGGGAGAGTGGCTACACCTTC. V and J are TRBV28 and TRBJ1-2; D possibly corresponds to TRBD1 (6 bases). CDR3 length: 13 residues. CDR1 MDHEN and CDR2 SYDVKM come from the germline V gene. Trimming cost V 4 bases and J 7 bases, with 13 bases left between them.

This clone has a handful of counts. The chain combines TRBV29-1 with TRBJ1-1; D perhaps matches TRBD1 (6 bases). The CDR3 contains 14 residues. V shed 3 bases and J shed 4 bases, with 15 bases lying between them. The germline gives CDR1 SQVTM, CDR2 ANQGSEA. The CDR3 coding sequence is TGCAGCGTTGATGAAGGGGGGCGCGGCACTGAAGCTTTCTTT. Translated: CSVDEGGRGTEAFF.

With regard to this clone: This sample includes further DNA sequences coding for the same CDR3. The chain is built from TRBV28 and TRBJ1-5; D uncertain. Germline-derived CDR1 and CDR2 are MDHEN and SYDVKM. V lost 5 bases and J lost 0, with 23 bases in between. The CDR3 is 19 residues long. The CDR3 region is CASSLLILAGKRSNQPQHF. The DNA of the CDR3 is TGTGCCAGCAGTCTTCTCATATTAGCGGGGAAACGTAGCAATCAGCCCCAGCATTTT.

As concerns this clone: A read error is the likely source, as a far larger clone sits one nucleotide away. The same CDR3 can be traced to other DNA sequences in this sample. The chain couples TRBV30 to TRBJ2-6; the D gene is possibly TRBD1 (5 bases). The CDR3 extends over 18 amino acids. Deletions cut 0 bases from V and 0 bases from J, with 15 bases between. Germline lookup yields CDR1 GTSNPN and CDR2 SVGIG (reference sequence). The CDR3 DNA reads as TGTGCCTGGAGTGTAGACCAGGGCTCATACTCTGGGGCCAACGTCCTGACTTTC. Encoded protein: CAWSVDQGSYSGANVLTF.

For this clone: The same CDR3 can be traced to other DNA sequences in this sample. This chain joins TRBV5-6 and TRBJ2-3, with D uncertain. V was pared by 3 bases and J by 0 bases, with 2 bases between. The CDR3 is made up of 12 amino acids. From germline, CDR1 is SGHDT and CDR2 YYEEEE. CDR3 DNA sequence: TGTGCCAGCAGCTACAGCACAGATACGCAGTATTTT. It is translated as CASSYSTDTQYF.

This clone was picked up many times. The genes are TRBV15 and TRBJ2-1; D unresolved. The CDR3 loop spans 14 amino acids. With 1 base removed from V and 9 bases from J, the gap between germline ends came to 13 bases. From germline, CDR1 is LNHNV and CDR2 YYDKDF (reference sequence). CDR3 loop: CATSRAPDASEQFF. The CDR3 DNA is TGTGCCACCAGCAGAGCCCCCGACGCTTCTGAGCAGTTCTTC.

This clone was picked up one time. CDR3 nucleotide sequence: TGTGCCAGCAGCTTGGGACAGGGCTGGGAAGAGACCCAGTACTTC. As protein: CASSLGQGWEETQYF. This rearrangement joins TRBV7-9 to TRBJ2-5; TRBD1 matches 9 bases. The germline gives CDR1 SEHNR, CDR2 FQNEAQ (reference sequence). The CDR3 is 15 amino acids. With 3 bases clipped from V and 3 bases from J, the junction kept 5 bases outside the gene matches.

The gene calls are TRBV19 and TRBJ2-1; D is possibly TRBD2 (5 bases). The CDR3 contains 14 residues. V lost 0 bases, J lost 6 bases, and 9 bases lay in between. CDR1 is LNHDA and CDR2 is SQIVND in the germline V gene (reference sequence). CDR3 nucleotides: TGTGCCAGTAGTATAGACGGAGGTCTCAATGAGCAGTTCTTC. It yields the protein CASSIDGGLNEQFF. Full variable domain (rest looked up from reference TRBV19 and TRBJ2-1): DGGITQSPKYLFRKEGQNVTLSCEQNLNHDAMYWYRQDPGQGLRLIYYSQIVNDFQKGDIAEGYSVSREKKESFPLTVTSAQKNPTAFYLCASSIDGGLNEQFFGPGTRLTVL.

This sequence joins TRBV2 and TRBJ2-7; no reliable D call. V was clipped by 4 bases and J by 2 bases, with 12 bases between them. This CDR3 comprises 14 residues. CDR1 is SNHLY, CDR2 FYNNEI, per germline. CDR3 amino acids: CASSVALRPYEQYF. The CDR3, as DNA: TGTGCCAGCAGTGTGGCCCTGCGTCCCTACGAGCAGTACTTC.

The chain couples TRBV7-3 to TRBJ2-1; 9 bases are shared with TRBD2. The germline gives CDR1 SGHTA, CDR2 FQGTGA. Trimming at V came to 4 bases and at J to 3 bases, leaving 7 bases not matched to a gene. The CDR3 totals 16 residues. For the CDR3, the DNA is TGTGCCAGCAGCTACTTAGCGGGAGTTGGCTACAATGAGCAGTTCTTC. It specifies CASSYLAGVGYNEQFF.

Ten or more counts support this clone. The rearrangement joins TRBV6-1 to TRBJ2-5; 10 bases fit TRBD2. The CDR3 has 15 amino acids. The junction had 1 base not matched to a gene; V was cut back by 3 bases and J by 0 bases. Looked up from germline, CDR1 is MNHNS and CDR2 is SASEGT. CDR3 region: CASSDLAGDQETQYF. CDR3 nucleotide sequence: TGTGCCAGCAGTGACCTAGCGGGAGACCAAGAGACCCAGTACTTC.

V usage is TRBV7-6 and J usage is TRBJ2-5; 7 bases are a match to TRBD2. V trimming: 5 bases; J trimming: 5 bases; junction bases outside the gene matches: 11. CDR3 size: 15 residues. Germline V gene data show CDR1 as SGHVS and CDR2 as FNYEAQ. This CDR3 is CASSPGAAGAETQYF. The CDR3 DNA reads as TGTGCCAGCAGCCCCGGTGCGGCGGGAGCGGAGACCCAGTACTTC.

The chain links TRBV7-2 to TRBJ2-1; TRBD2 agrees at 14 bases. CDR1 and CDR2 (germline): SGHTA, FQGNSA. Losses at the gene ends were 7 bases for V and 8 bases for J; bases not matched to a gene: 4. The CDR3 is 14 amino acids. The CDR3 DNA is TGTGCCAGCAAACCGGGACTAGCGGGAGATGAGCAGTTCTTC. Its translation: CASKPGLAGDEQFF.